The rows below give T cell receptor beta chains drawn from one sample of a study of beta chain features in type 1 diabetes. Data came from immunoSEQ multiplex PCR; TCRdb stores just in-frame clones and leaves some out. Here the sample spans around 250,000 clones, about 23% being singletons. Specimen: naive CD4+ T cells from blood. These receptors were collected from a woman in her twenties or thirties with type 1 diabetes. Each CDR3 is given with its conserved first and last residue. D genes are given only for firm matches. Clone sizes are given selectively: once, few, many, or a class where the clone is expanded.

j_call v_call clone_size d_call cdr3_nt cdr3_aa
TRBJ2-7 TRBV27 . TRBD2 TGTGCCAGCAGCCGACTAGCGGGAGGGCCGGAGCAGTACTTC CASSRLAGGPEQYF
TRBJ1-1 TRBV6-5 few . TGTGCCAGCAGCCACAGTACAGGGTTCGCAGCTTTCTTT CASSHSTGFAAFF
TRBJ2-7 TRBV18 . . TGTGCCAGCTCACCTAGCCAAGCCGCCTCCTACGAGCAGTACTTC CASSPSQAASYEQYF
TRBJ1-1 TRBV19 . . TGTGCCAGTCTCTCAAGCTCGAACACTGAAGCTTTCTTT CASLSSSNTEAFF
TRBJ1-1 TRBV29-1 . . TGCAGCGTTCCGGTCCGGAACACTGAAGCTTTCTTT CSVPVRNTEAFF
TRBJ2-1 TRBV28 few TRBD2 TGTGCCAGCAGTCGCCGGACAGGGATCCTAGCGGGAGCCTACAATGAGCAGTTCTTC CASSRRTGILAGAYNEQFF
TRBJ2-1 TRBV9 . . TGTGCCAGCAGCGTAGCGGGAACCTTTTACAATGAGCAGTTCTTC CASSVAGTFYNEQFF
TRBJ2-7 TRBV4-1 . TRBD2 TGCGCCAGCAGCCAAGGACTAGCGGGAGCTCTATTCAACAACGAGCAGTACTTC CASSQGLAGALFNNEQYF
TRBJ1-4 TRBV4-2 . . TGTGCCAGCAGCCAAGCCACAGGGACCATAGCTAATGAAAAACTGTTTTTT CASSQATGTIANEKLFF
TRBJ2-7 TRBV30 few . TGTGCCTGGTACATCCGAGGGGGCGAGCAGTACTTC CAWYIRGGEQYF
TRBJ2-5 TRBV6-6 few . TGTGCCAGCAGTGACACTGGAAGAGAGACCCAGTACTTC CASSDTGRETQYF
TRBJ1-2 TRBV6-5 once TRBD1 TGTGCCAGCACACCCAGGGGGATCTATGGCTACACCTTC CASTPRGIYGYTF
TRBJ1-2 TRBV6-6 . . TGTGCCAGCAGCTTAACACCTAACTATGGCTACACCTTC CASSLTPNYGYTF
TRBJ1-5 TRBV2 . . TGTGCCAGCAGTCCAATGACAGAACTGGTTCCCCAGCATTTT CASSPMTELVPQHF
TRBJ2-5 TRBV6-1 few TRBD1 TGTGCCAGCAGTGAGACAGGGGAGGAGACCCAGTACTTC CASSETGEETQYF
TRBJ2-3 TRBV28 . TRBD1 TGTGCCAGCAGTTCGACAGGGGGGGTAGATACGCAGTATTTT CASSSTGGVDTQYF
TRBJ1-1 TRBV5-1 few TRBD1 TGCGCCAGCACCATGCAGGGGGCTGAGAAAGCTTTCTTT CASTMQGAEKAFF
TRBJ2-5 TRBV18 . TRBD1 TGTGCCAGCTCTTGGACAGGTTATCAAGAGACCCAGTACTTC CASSWTGYQETQYF
TRBJ2-5 TRBV28 . . TGTGCCAGCAGCGCACTCCAAGAGACCCAGTACTTC CASSALQETQYF
TRBJ2-7 TRBV5-1 . TRBD1 TGCGCCAGCAGCCGAGGACAGGGGTACGAGCAGTACTTC CASSRGQGYEQYF
TRBJ2-7 TRBV28 . TRBD2 TGTGCCAGCAAAGCGGGAGGGCCCCCAGACTACTACGAGCAGTACTTC CASKAGGPPDYYEQYF
TRBJ2-3 TRBV5-4 . TRBD2 TGTGCCAGCAGCTTTCTAGCGGGTCCCACAGATACGCAGTATTTT CASSFLAGPTDTQYF
TRBJ1-5 TRBV19 few TRBD1 TGTGCCAGTGGGCCTCTGGGACAGGGAGGTCAGCCCCAGCATTTT CASGPLGQGGQPQHF
TRBJ2-1 TRBV15 . TRBD1 TGTGCCACCCAGGGGGCTCGATACAATGAGCAGTTCTTC CATQGARYNEQFF
TRBJ2-7 TRBV18 . TRBD2 TGTGCCAGCTCACCACCCGGGACTAGCGTCTACGAGCAGTACTTC CASSPPGTSVYEQYF
TRBJ2-1 TRBV30 few TRBD2 TGTGCCTGGAGCCTCGGGACTAGCGCCCACAATGAGCAGTTCTTC CAWSLGTSAHNEQFF
TRBJ2-3 TRBV7-9 . TRBD2 TGTGCCAGCAGCTTACTAGCGGGAGGGACAGATACGCAGTATTTT CASSLLAGGTDTQYF